What follows describes a single T cell receptor beta chain. This entry is derived from a study of blood T cell repertoires in COVID-19. Turning to the study itself: T cells, B-cell-depleted T cells, or PBMCs provided the cDNA or gDNA that served as material.

Per the study methods: Reference gene primer amplification gave estimated nucleated cell counts. TCRdb keeps only in-frame clones here, not all; method: immunoSEQ multiplex PCR. The V and J calls and clone size were taken over from that table, and D and trimming were inferred from the DNA. The profile covers around 300,000 clones, with approximately 91% appearing a single time and about 1.7% taken by the ten largest. Researchers sorted participants into cohorts using their self-reported clinical history. Two consecutive negative NP/OP PCR tests, clearance, or resolved symptoms defined Cohort 3 recovery. The CDR3 is made up of 15 amino acids. V was shortened by 4 bases and J by 1 base, with 13 bases between the two germline ends. Per the germline V gene, CDR1 is SEHNR and CDR2 is FQNEAQ (reference sequence).

The sequenced material came from PBMCs or T cells enriched from blood (not recorded which). V is TRBV7-9 and J is TRBJ1-1; D uncertain. This TCR came from a woman in her thirties or forties who had recovered from COVID-19. DNA of the CDR3: TGTGCCAGCAGCTCCTCCTACGGGAGGAACACTGAAGCTTTCTTT. Translation gives CASSSSYGRNTEAFF.